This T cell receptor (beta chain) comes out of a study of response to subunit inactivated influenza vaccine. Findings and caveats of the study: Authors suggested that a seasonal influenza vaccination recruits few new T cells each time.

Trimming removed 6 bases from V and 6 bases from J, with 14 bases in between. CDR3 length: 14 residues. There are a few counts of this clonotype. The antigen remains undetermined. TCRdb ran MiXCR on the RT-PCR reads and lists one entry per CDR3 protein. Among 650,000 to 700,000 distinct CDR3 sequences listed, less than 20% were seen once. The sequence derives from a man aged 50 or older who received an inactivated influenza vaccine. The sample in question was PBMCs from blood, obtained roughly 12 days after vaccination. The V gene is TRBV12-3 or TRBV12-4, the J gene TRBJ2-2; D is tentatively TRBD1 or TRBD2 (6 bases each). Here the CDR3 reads CASRPGAGPGELFF. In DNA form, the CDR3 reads TGTGCCAGCAGACCGGGGGCAGGACCCGGGGAGCTGTTTTTT.